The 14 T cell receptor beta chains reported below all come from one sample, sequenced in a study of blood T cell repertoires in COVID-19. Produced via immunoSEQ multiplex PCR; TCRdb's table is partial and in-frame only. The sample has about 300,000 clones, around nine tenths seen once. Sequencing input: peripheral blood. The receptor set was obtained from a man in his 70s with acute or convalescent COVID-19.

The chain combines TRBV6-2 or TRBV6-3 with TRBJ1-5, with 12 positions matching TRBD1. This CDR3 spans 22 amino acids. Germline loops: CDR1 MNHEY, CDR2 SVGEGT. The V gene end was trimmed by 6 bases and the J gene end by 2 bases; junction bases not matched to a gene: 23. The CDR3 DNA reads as TGTGCCAGCAGCCCCCGACTCCGTCCCGGGACAGGGGGCGATTTTGGCAATCAGCCCCAGCATTTT. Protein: CASSPRLRPGTGGDFGNQPQHF.

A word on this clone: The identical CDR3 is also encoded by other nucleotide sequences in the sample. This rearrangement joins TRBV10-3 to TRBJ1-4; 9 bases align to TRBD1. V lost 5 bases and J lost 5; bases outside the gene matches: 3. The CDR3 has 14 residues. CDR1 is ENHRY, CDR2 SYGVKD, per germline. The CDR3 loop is CAISPGTGNEKLFF. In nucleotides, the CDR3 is TGTGCCATCAGTCCCGGGACAGGGAATGAAAAACTGTTTTTT.

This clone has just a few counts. The CDR3 is CAISASGSNHEQYF. The CDR3 nucleotides read TGTGCCATCAGTGCTAGCGGGAGTAACCACGAGCAGTACTTC. This chain connects TRBV10-3 to TRBJ2-7, with 10 bases aligning to TRBD2. CDR3 length: 14 amino acids. The ends lost 4 bases at V and 5 bases at J; junction bases unmatched: 5. Germline loops: CDR1 ENHRY, CDR2 SYGVKD.

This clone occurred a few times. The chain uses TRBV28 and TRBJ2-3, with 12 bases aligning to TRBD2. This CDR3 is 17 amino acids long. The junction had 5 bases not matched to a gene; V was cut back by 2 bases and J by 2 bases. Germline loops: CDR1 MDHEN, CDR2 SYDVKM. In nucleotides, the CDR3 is TGTGCCAGCAGTTTAACCCGGACTAGCGGGACCACAGATACGCAGTATTTT. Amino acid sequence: CASSLTRTSGTTDTQYF.

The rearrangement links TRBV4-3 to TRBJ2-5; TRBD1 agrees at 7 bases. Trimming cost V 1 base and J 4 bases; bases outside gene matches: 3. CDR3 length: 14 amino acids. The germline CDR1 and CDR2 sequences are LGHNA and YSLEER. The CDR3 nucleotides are TGCGCCAGCAGCCAAGCTTGGACAGGAGAGACCCAGTACTTC. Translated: CASSQAWTGETQYF.

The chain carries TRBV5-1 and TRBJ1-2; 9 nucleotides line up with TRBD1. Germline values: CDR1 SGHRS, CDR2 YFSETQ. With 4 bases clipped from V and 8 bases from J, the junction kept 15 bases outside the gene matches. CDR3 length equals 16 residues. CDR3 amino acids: CASSPGQGRDLGGYTF. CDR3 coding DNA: TGCGCCAGCAGCCCGGGACAGGGCCGGGATCTTGGAGGCTACACCTTC. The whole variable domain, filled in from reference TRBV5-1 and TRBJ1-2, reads KAGVTQTPRYLIKTRGQQVTLSCSPISGHRSVSWYQQTPGQGLQFLFEYFSETQRNKGNFPGRFSGRQFSNSRSEMNVSTLELGDSALYLCASSPGQGRDLGGYTFGSGTRLTVV.

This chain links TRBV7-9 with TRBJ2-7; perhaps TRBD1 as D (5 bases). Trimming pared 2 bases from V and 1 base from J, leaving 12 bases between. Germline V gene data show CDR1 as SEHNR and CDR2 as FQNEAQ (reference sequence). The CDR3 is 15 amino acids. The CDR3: CASSLSGASSYEQYF. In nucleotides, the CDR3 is TGTGCCAGCAGCTTATCTGGGGCCAGTTCCTACGAGCAGTACTTC.

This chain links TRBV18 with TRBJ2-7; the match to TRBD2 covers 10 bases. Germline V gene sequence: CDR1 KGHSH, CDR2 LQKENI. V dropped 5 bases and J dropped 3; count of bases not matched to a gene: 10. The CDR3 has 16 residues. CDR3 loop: CASSSSDSGGSYEQYF. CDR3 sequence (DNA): TGTGCCAGCTCATCCTCGGATAGCGGGGGGAGCTACGAGCAGTACTTC.

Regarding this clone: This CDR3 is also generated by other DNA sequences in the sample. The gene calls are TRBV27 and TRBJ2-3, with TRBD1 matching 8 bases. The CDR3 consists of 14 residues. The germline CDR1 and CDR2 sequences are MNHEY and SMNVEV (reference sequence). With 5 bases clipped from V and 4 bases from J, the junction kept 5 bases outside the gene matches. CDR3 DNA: TGTGCCAGCAGTCTCGGACAGGGAGCAGATACGCAGTATTTT. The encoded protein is CASSLGQGADTQYF.

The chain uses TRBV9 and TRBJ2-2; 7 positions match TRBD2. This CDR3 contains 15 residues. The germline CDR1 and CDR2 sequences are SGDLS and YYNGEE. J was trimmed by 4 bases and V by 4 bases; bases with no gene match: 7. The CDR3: CASSLSGIITGELFF. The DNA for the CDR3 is TGTGCCAGCAGCTTGAGCGGGATAATCACCGGGGAGCTGTTTTTT.

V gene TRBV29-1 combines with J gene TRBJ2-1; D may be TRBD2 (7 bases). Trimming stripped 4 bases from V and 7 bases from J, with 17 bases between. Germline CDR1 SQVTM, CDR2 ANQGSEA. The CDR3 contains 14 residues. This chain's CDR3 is CSVGGGRSYNEQFF. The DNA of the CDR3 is TGCAGCGTTGGCGGGGGCCGTAGTTATAATGAGCAGTTCTTC.

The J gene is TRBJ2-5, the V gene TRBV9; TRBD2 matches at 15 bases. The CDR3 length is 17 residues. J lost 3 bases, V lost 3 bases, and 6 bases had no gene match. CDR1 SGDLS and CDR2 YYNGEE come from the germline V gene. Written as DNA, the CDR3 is TGTGCCAGCAGCGCCGGACTAGCGGGGGGGTCTAAAGAGACCCAGTACTTC. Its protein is CASSAGLAGGSKETQYF.

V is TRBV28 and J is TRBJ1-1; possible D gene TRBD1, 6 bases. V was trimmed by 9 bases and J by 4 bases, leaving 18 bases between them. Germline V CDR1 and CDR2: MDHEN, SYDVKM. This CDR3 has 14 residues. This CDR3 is CASVDRLRSTEAFF. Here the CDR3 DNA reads TGTGCCAGTGTGGACAGACTAAGGAGCACTGAAGCTTTCTTT.

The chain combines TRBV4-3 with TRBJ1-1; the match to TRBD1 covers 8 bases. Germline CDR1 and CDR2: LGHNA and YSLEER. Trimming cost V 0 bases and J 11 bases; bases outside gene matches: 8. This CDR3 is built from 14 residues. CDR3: CASSQDSTGGYAFF. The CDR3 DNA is TGCGCCAGCAGCCAAGATAGTACAGGGGGGTATGCTTTCTTT.